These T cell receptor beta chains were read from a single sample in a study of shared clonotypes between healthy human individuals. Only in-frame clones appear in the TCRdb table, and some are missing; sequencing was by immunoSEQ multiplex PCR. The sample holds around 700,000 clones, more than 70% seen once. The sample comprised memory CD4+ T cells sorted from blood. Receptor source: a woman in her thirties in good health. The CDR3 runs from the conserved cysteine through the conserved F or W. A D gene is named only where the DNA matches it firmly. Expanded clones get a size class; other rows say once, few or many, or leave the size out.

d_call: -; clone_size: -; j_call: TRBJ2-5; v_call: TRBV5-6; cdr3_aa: CASARGETQYF; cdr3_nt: TGTGCCAGCGCTAGGGGGGAGACCCAGTACTTC
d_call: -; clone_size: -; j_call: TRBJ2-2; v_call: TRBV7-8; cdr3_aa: CASRIMGNTGELFF; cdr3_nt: TGTGCCAGCAGGATAATGGGGAACACCGGGGAGCTGTTTTTT
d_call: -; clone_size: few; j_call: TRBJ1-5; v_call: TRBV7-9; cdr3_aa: CASSAGGNQPQHF; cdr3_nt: TGTGCCAGCAGCGCCGGGGGCAATCAGCCCCAGCATTTT
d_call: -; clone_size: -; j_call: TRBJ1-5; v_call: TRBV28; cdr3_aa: CASSLGSRVGQPQHF; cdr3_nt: TGTGCCAGCAGTTTAGGAAGCAGGGTAGGACAGCCCCAGCATTTT
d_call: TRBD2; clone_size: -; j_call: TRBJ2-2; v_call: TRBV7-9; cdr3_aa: CASSKLAGGTGELFF; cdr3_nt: TGTGCCAGCAGCAAACTAGCGGGGGGCACCGGGGAGCTGTTTTTT
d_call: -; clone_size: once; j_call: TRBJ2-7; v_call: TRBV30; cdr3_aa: CAWRQETYEQYF; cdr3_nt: TGTGCCTGGAGGCAGGAAACCTACGAGCAGTACTTC
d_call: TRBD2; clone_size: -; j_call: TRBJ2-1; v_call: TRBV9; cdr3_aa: CASSVPRASGRSSYNEQFF; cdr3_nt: TGTGCCAGCAGCGTACCTCGGGCTAGCGGGAGGAGCTCCTACAATGAGCAGTTCTTC
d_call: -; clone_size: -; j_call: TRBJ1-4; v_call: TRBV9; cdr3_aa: CASSPTKGREKLFF; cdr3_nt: TGTGCCAGCAGCCCAACGAAGGGCCGTGAAAAACTGTTTTTT
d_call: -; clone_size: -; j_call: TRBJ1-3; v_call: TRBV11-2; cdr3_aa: CASTPNAGTRGDTIYF; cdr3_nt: TGTGCCAGCACCCCGAACGCCGGGACCCGGGGGGACACCATATATTTT
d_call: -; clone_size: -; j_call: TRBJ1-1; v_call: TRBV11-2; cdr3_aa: CASSNQGDTEAFF; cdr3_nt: TGTGCCAGCAGCAATCAGGGAGACACTGAAGCTTTCTTT
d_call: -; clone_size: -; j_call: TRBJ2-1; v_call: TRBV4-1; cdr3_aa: CASSPSRGRTNYNEQFF; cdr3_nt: TGCGCCAGCAGCCCCTCCCGGGGACGGACTAACTACAATGAGCAGTTCTTC
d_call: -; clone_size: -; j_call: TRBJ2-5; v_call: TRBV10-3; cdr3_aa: CAISGGTAIETQYF; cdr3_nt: TGTGCCATCAGTGGGGGGACCGCGATCGAGACCCAGTACTTC
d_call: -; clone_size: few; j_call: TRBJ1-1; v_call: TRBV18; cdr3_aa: CASSQDSSNTEAFF; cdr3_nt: TGTGCCAGCTCCCAGGATTCTTCGAACACTGAAGCTTTCTTT
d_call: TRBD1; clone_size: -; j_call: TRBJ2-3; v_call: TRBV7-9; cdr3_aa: CASSGTGKGTDTQYF; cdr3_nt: TGTGCCAGCAGTGGGACAGGGAAGGGTACAGATACGCAGTATTTT
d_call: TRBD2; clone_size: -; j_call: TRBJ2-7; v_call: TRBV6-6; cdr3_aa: CASTPSGGSYEQYF; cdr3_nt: TGTGCCAGCACCCCTAGCGGGGGCTCCTACGAGCAGTACTTC
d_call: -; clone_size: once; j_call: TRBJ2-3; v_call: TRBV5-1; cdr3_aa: CASSSRGGDTQYF; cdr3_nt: TGCGCCAGCAGCTCGCGAGGGGGAGATACGCAGTATTTT
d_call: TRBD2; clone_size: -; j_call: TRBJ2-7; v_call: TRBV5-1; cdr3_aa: CASSLLRGAYEQYF; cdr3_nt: TGCGCCAGCAGCTTGTTGCGGGGGGCCTACGAGCAGTACTTC
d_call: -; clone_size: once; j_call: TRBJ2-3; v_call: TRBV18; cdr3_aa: CASSPLTGGRADTQYF; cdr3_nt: TGTGCCAGCTCACCATTGACCGGGGGTAGGGCAGATACGCAGTATTTT
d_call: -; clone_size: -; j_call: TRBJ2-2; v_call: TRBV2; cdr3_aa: CASTKEANTGELFF; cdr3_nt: TGTGCCAGCACGAAAGAGGCGAACACCGGGGAGCTGTTTTTT
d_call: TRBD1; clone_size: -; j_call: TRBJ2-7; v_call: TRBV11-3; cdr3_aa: CASSNGQGQYF; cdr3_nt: TGTGCCAGCAGCAACGGACAGGGGCAGTACTTC
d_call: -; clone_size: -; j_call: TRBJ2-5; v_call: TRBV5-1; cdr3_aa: CASSLADVGGGETQYF; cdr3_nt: TGCGCCAGCAGCTTGGCCGATGTTGGAGGCGGCGAGACCCAGTACTTC
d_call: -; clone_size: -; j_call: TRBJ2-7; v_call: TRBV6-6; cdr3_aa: CASSPRGAHEQYF; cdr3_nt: TGTGCCAGCAGTCCCAGGGGAGCCCACGAGCAGTACTTC
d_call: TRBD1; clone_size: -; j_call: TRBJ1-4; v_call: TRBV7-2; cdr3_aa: CASSTSGTANEKLFF; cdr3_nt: TGTGCCAGCAGCACCTCCGGGACAGCTAATGAAAAACTGTTTTTT
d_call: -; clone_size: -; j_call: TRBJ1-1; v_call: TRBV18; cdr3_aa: CASSPTGGDTEAFF; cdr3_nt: TGTGCCAGCTCACCGACCGGCGGGGACACTGAAGCTTTCTTT
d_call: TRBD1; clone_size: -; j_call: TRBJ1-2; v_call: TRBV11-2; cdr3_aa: CASSAADRGPPGYTF; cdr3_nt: TGTGCCAGCAGCGCCGCGGACAGGGGACCTCCGGGCTACACCTTC
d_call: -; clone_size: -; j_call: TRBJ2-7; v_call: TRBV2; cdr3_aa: CASRRNEIKKYEQYF; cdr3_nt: TGTGCCAGCAGACGCAATGAGATAAAAAAATACGAGCAGTACTTC
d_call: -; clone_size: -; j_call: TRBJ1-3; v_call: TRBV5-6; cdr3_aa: CASSLELGSKAFSGNTIYF; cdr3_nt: TGTGCCAGCAGCTTGGAGCTAGGATCCAAGGCCTTCTCTGGAAACACCATATATTTT
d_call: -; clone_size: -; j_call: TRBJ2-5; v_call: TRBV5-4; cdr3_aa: CASSFGYQETQYF; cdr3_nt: TGTGCCAGCAGCTTTGGATACCAAGAGACCCAGTACTTC
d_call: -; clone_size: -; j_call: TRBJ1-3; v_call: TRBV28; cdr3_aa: CASSFPTSSGNTIYF; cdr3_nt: TGTGCCAGCAGTTTCCCGACCAGCTCTGGAAACACCATATATTTT
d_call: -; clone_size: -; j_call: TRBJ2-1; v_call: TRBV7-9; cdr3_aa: CASSSALRDNYNEQFF; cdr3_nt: TGTGCCAGCAGCTCGGCCCTCCGGGACAACTACAATGAGCAGTTCTTC
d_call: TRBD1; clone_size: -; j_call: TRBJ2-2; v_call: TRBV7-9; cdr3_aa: CASSQEWKQGSIGELFF; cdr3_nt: TGTGCCAGCAGCCAAGAGTGGAAACAGGGGTCCATCGGGGAGCTGTTTTTT
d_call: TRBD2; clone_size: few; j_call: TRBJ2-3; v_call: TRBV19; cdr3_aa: CASSRDLAGARADTQYF; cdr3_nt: TGTGCCAGTAGTCGGGATCTAGCGGGAGCAAGGGCAGATACGCAGTATTTT
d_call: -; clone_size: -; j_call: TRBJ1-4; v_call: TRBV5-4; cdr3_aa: CASSVAANEKLFF; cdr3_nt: TGTGCCAGCAGCGTGGCAGCTAATGAAAAACTGTTTTTT
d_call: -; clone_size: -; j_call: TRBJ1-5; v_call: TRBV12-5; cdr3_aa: CASGLVVQASGQPQHF; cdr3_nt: TGTGCTAGTGGTTTGGTAGTTCAGGCCTCCGGGCAGCCCCAGCATTTT
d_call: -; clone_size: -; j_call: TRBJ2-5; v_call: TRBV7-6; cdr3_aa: CASSLRVETQYF; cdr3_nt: TGTGCCAGCAGCTTAAGGGTCGAGACCCAGTACTTC
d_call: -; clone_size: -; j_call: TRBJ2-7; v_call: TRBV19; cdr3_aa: CASSLAGASYEQYF; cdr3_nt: TGTGCCAGTAGTCTGGCAGGCGCCTCCTACGAGCAGTACTTC
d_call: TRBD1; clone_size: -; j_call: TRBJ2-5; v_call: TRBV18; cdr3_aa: CASSPRGRETQYF; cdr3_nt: TGTGCCAGCTCACCCAGGGGGCGAGAGACCCAGTACTTC
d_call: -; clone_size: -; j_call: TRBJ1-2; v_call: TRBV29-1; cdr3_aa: CSAGEDGYGYTF; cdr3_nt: TGCAGCGCCGGGGAGGACGGCTATGGCTACACCTTC
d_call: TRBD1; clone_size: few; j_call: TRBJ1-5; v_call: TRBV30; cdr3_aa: CAWSRGQGARYSNQPQHF; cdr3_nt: TGTGCCTGGAGTCGGGGACAGGGTGCTCGATATAGCAATCAGCCCCAGCATTTT
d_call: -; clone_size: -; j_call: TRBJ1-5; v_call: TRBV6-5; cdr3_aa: CASSYSRGEQPQHF; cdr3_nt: TGTGCCAGCAGTTACTCTCGGGGGGAGCAGCCCCAGCATTTT
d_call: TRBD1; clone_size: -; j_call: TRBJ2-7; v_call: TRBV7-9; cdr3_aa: CASSRAGQGYEQYF; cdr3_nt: TGTGCCAGCAGCCGAGCGGGACAGGGCTACGAGCAGTACTTC
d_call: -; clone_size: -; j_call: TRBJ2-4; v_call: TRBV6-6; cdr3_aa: CASRLGQSINIQYF; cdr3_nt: TGTGCCAGCAGACTCGGACAGTCTATAAACATTCAGTACTTC
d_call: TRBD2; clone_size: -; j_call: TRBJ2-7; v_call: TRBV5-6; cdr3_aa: CASSPRSVGGYEQYF; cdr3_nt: TGTGCCAGCAGCCCCCGCTCGGTCGGGGGGTACGAGCAGTACTTC
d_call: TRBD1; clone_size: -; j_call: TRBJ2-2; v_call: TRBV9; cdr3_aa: CASSVGPPGQGGELFF; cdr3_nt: TGTGCCAGCAGCGTAGGACCGCCCGGACAGGGCGGGGAGCTGTTTTTT
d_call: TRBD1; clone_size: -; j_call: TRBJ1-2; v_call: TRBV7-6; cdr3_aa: CASSPVGGQEQAYGYTF; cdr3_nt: TGTGCCAGCAGCCCAGTGGGGGGACAGGAACAAGCCTATGGCTACACCTTC
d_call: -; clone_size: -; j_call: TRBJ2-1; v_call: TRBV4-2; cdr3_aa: CASSQDGINNEQFF; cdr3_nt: TGTGCCAGCAGCCAAGACGGGATCAACAATGAGCAGTTCTTC
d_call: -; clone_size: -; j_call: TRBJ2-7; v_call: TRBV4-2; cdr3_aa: CASSQGDGFSYEQYF; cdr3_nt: TGTGCCAGCAGCCAAGGTGACGGCTTCTCCTACGAGCAGTACTTC
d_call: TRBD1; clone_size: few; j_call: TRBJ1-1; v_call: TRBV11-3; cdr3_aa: CASSDRENTEAFF; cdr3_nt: TGTGCCAGCAGTGACAGGGAGAACACTGAAGCTTTCTTT
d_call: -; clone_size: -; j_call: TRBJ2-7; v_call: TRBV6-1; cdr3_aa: CASSGPGHIYEQYF; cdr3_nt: TGTGCCAGCAGTGGTCCGGGACATATTTACGAGCAGTACTTC
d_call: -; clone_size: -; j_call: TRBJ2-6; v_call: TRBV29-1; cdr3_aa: CSVRGSSSGANVLTF; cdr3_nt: TGCAGCGTGAGGGGTTCATCCTCTGGGGCCAACGTCCTGACTTTC
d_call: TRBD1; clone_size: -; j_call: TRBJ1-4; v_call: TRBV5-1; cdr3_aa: CASSRTGGDGEEKLFF; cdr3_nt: TGCGCCAGCAGCCGGACAGGGGGCGACGGGGAAGAAAAACTGTTTTTT
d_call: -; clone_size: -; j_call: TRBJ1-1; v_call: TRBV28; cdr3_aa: CASSPAGSNTEAFF; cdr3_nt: TGTGCCAGCAGCCCGGCTGGATCCAACACTGAAGCTTTCTTT
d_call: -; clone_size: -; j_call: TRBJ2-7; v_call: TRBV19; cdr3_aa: CASSNQGTSSYEQYF; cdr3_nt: TGTGCCAGTAGTAATCAGGGGACGAGCTCCTACGAGCAGTACTTC
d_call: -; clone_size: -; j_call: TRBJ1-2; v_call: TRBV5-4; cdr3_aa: CASSSTVGGYTF; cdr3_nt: TGTGCCAGCAGCTCCACAGTTGGAGGCTACACCTTC
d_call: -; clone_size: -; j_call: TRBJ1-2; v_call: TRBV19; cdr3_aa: CASSMSGTQNYGYTF; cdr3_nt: TGTGCCAGTAGTATGTCCGGGACACAGAACTATGGCTACACCTTC
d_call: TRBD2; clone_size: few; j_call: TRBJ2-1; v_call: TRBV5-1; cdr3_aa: CASSLSLAGENEQFF; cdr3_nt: TGCGCCAGCAGCTTAAGTCTAGCGGGAGAAAATGAGCAGTTCTTC